The clone carrying this T cell receptor (beta chain) showed up many times. Its matching antigen is unknown. For naive CD8 T cells, sorting used the CD8+CD4-CCR7+CD45RA+ phenotype. Germline V gene sequence: CDR1 SEHNR, CDR2 FQNEAQ (reference sequence). V lost 1 base, J lost 12 bases, and 3 bases stayed unmatched. This CDR3 has 12 amino acids. This sample was taken from a study of molecular identifiers for immune sequencing clone quantification. The overall study: Replicate experiments took RNA from about 20,000 or 100,000 naive CD8 cells, divided it five ways and sequenced four. General study points: Spiked Jurkat TCR RNA originating from one cell could reportedly be identified amid about a million naive cells. More than 97% of effector molecules, versus under 1% of naive-cell molecules, belonged to clones above 20 RNA copies.

TCRdb itself ran the PCR reads through MiXCR, one entry per CDR3 protein. The table includes approximately 550,000 distinct CDR3 sequences, over 20% detected once. This TCR was recovered from a human donor in good health. Some libraries in this study had Jurkat cell RNA spiked in. The sample taken for sequencing was naive CD8+ T cells from blood, with Jurkat cell RNA spiked in. Subset described: FACS-sorted CD8+CD4-CCR7+CD45RA+ naive T cells. The chain joins TRBV7-9 to TRBJ1-1, with TRBD1 matching over 9 bases. CDR3 sequence reads: CASSLGTGETFF. Here the CDR3 DNA reads TGTGCCAGCAGCTTAGGGACAGGGGAGACTTTCTTT.